This is a list of T cell receptor beta chains from one sample in a study of blood T cell repertoires in COVID-19. TCRdb keeps only in-frame clones here, not all; method: immunoSEQ multiplex PCR. The table has about 190,000 clones, around 84% seen once. Sequencing used peripheral blood. All receptors derive from a man aged 25 to 40 with active or convalescent COVID-19. Each CDR3 is given with its conserved first and last residue. Fields, in order: J gene, clone size, D gene, V gene, CDR3 DNA, CDR3 protein. The D gene is left open where the match is weak. Expanded clones are given a class, and other clones once, few, many or no size at all.

TRBJ2-1,once,.,TRBV7-9,TGTGCCAGCACCTCCTCAAACGCACTACAGGGTGGATACAATGAGCAGTTCTTC,CASTSSNALQGGYNEQFF
TRBJ1-2,.,.,TRBV15,TGTGCCACCAGCAGAGTTGGCAGCGTAAACTATGGCTACACCTTC,CATSRVGSVNYGYTF
TRBJ2-6,.,.,TRBV27,TGTGCCAGCAGTTTAGCTGGGCACGGGGCCAACGTCCTGACTTTC,CASSLAGHGANVLTF
TRBJ1-2,few,TRBD1,TRBV9,TGTGCCAGCAGCGTAGGGGACAGGGGCCTTTATGGCTACACCTTC,CASSVGDRGLYGYTF
TRBJ1-1,.,.,TRBV5-1,TGCGCCAGCAGCTTTACAGGCTCGGACACTGAAGCTTTCTTT,CASSFTGSDTEAFF
TRBJ2-5,once,.,TRBV5-1,TGCGCCAGCAGCTTGGGGGCGCTCCAAGAGACCCAGTACTTC,CASSLGALQETQYF
TRBJ1-6,.,.,TRBV10-3,TGTGCCATCAAAGGCATGGGAGATTCACCCCTCCACTTT,CAIKGMGDSPLHF
TRBJ2-5,.,.,TRBV28,TGTGCCACCCACACGGGGACTCCGGAGACCCAGTACTTC,CATHTGTPETQYF
TRBJ1-2,.,.,TRBV7-9,TGTGCCAGCAGCTTATGGCGGGGCTACACCTTC,CASSLWRGYTF
TRBJ1-2,.,.,TRBV13,TGTGCCAGCAGCATGAACGTCAGGGAAGGCTATGGCTACACCTTC,CASSMNVREGYGYTF
TRBJ2-7,.,.,TRBV19,TGTGCCAGTAGCGCCCAGACTAGTCTATTTTCCTACGAGCAGTACTTC,CASSAQTSLFSYEQYF
TRBJ1-5,.,.,TRBV30,TGTGCCTGGAGTCGGGAGAGTAGCAATCAGCCCCAGCATTTT,CAWSRESSNQPQHF
TRBJ2-2,.,.,TRBV2,TGTGCCAGCAGTGAAATCCCGGGAACCGGGGAGCTGTTTTTT,CASSEIPGTGELFF
TRBJ2-7,.,.,TRBV28,TGTGCCAGCAGTTCGGGACAGCGGGGGCCGTTCTACTTC,CASSSGQRGPFYF
TRBJ2-3,.,.,TRBV7-2,TGTGCCAGCAGCGCGTTAATGACAGATACGCAGTATTTT,CASSALMTDTQYF
TRBJ1-5,.,TRBD1,TRBV18,TGTGCCAGCTCACTAACAACCACAGGGGTTGGTCAGCCCCAGCATTTT,CASSLTTTGVGQPQHF
TRBJ2-1,few,TRBD2,TRBV5-1,TGCGCCAGCAGCACTTATAGCGGGGGACCCCACAATGAGCAGTTCTTC,CASSTYSGGPHNEQFF
TRBJ1-6,once,TRBD1,TRBV6-6,TGTGCCAGCAGCAGAAACCGGGACAGTTTCTCACCCCTCCACTTT,CASSRNRDSFSPLHF
TRBJ2-2,.,TRBD1,TRBV2,TGTGCCAGCCCAGGACAGGGCAACACCGGGGAGCTGTTTTTT,CASPGQGNTGELFF
TRBJ1-2,.,.,TRBV6-1,TGTGCCAGCAGTGAAGACTTCAGGGCCTCTAACTATGGCTACACCTTC,CASSEDFRASNYGYTF
TRBJ1-1,.,.,TRBV14,TGTGCCAGCAGCCAACGTTGGAACACTGAAGCTTTCTTT,CASSQRWNTEAFF
TRBJ2-5,.,TRBD2,TRBV11-2,TGTGCCAGCAGCAACCGGTGGGCTAGCGGTCAAGAGACCCAGTACTTC,CASSNRWASGQETQYF
TRBJ2-1,.,.,TRBV11-3,TGTGCCAGCAGCTTAGTGACGGGTGAGCAGTTCTTC,CASSLVTGEQFF
TRBJ2-1,.,TRBD2,TRBV9,TGTGCCAGCAGCGTAGGACTAGCGGGGACCAATGAGCAGTTCTTC,CASSVGLAGTNEQFF
TRBJ2-2,once,TRBD2,TRBV5-1,TGCGCCAGCAGCTTGATCCCGGGGGGGGACACCGGGGAGCTGTTTTTT,CASSLIPGGDTGELFF
TRBJ1-3,once,TRBD1,TRBV19,TGTGCCAGTAGTGTGGGGACAGGGGCTGGAAACACCATATATTTT,CASSVGTGAGNTIYF
TRBJ2-3,.,.,TRBV6-4,TGTGCCAGCAGTTTCGCTAGCGGCACAGATACGCAGTATTTT,CASSFASGTDTQYF
TRBJ1-1,.,.,TRBV2,TGTGCCAGCGGGTTAGGGAGGACTGAAGCTTTCTTT,CASGLGRTEAFF
TRBJ2-3,.,TRBD1,TRBV28,TGTGCCAGCTGGCCCGGGACAGGGAACACAGATACGCAGTATTTT,CASWPGTGNTDTQYF
TRBJ1-1,.,TRBD1,TRBV6-5,TGTGCCAGCAAGGGGGCCTCCAACACTGAAGCTTTCTTT,CASKGASNTEAFF
TRBJ2-1,.,TRBD2,TRBV6-2/TRBV6-3,TGTGCCAGCAGTTCCTTTGGGCTAGCGGACAATGAGCAGTTCTTC,CASSSFGLADNEQFF
TRBJ2-2,.,TRBD2,TRBV12-3/TRBV12-4,TGTGCCAGCCTAGCGGGGGTGGCCGGGGAGCTGTTTTTT,CASLAGVAGELFF
TRBJ1-6,.,TRBD1,TRBV10-3,TGTGCCATCAGTGGTGGGACAGGTAATTCACCCCTCCACTTT,CAISGGTGNSPLHF
TRBJ2-1,once,.,TRBV15,TGTGCCACCAGCAGAGCCTACCCAGGCCAGGAGCAGTTCTTC,CATSRAYPGQEQFF
TRBJ2-7,.,TRBD2,TRBV11-3,TGTGCCAGCAGCCCGGCGACAGGCGGGAGGAACGAGCAGTACTTC,CASSPATGGRNEQYF
TRBJ2-7,.,.,TRBV20-1,TGCAGTGCTAGGTTTAGCTACGAGCAGTACTTC,CSARFSYEQYF
TRBJ1-2,once,.,TRBV6-5,TGTGCCAGCAGCAACAGGGCTCCTGGCTACACCTTC,CASSNRAPGYTF
TRBJ1-4,.,.,TRBV5-1,TGCGCCAGCAGTGGCGGGGAATTCTCGACTAATGAAAAACTGTTTTTT,CASSGGEFSTNEKLFF
TRBJ1-2,.,TRBD1,TRBV28,TGTGCCAGCAGTTCCCGGACAGGGGGACTCTATGGCTACACCTTC,CASSSRTGGLYGYTF
TRBJ1-6,.,.,TRBV28,TGTGCCAGCAGTCCCGCGGGCTCCTATAATTCACCCCTCCACTTT,CASSPAGSYNSPLHF
TRBJ2-3,.,.,TRBV10-2,TGCGCCAGCAGTGTGGAGGGTGCAGATACGCAGTATTTT,CASSVEGADTQYF
TRBJ2-1,once,TRBD2,TRBV6-1,TGTGCCAGCAGTGAAACTAGCGGGGAGGGCAATGAGCAGTTCTTC,CASSETSGEGNEQFF
TRBJ2-2,.,.,TRBV24-1,TGTGCCCTTCGCCACAGGGTGGCCGGGGAGCTGTTTTTT,CALRHRVAGELFF
TRBJ2-1,once,TRBD2,TRBV19,TGTGCCAGTAGTATGTGGCGGGAGGGCAACAATGAGCAGTTCTTC,CASSMWREGNNEQFF
TRBJ1-6,.,.,TRBV27,TGTGCCAGCAGTCGTGTCAGGAATAATTCACCCCTCCACTTT,CASSRVRNNSPLHF
TRBJ1-2,.,TRBD1,TRBV6-5,TGTGCCACCCAGGGACAGTCAGCCTATGGCTACACCTTC,CATQGQSAYGYTF